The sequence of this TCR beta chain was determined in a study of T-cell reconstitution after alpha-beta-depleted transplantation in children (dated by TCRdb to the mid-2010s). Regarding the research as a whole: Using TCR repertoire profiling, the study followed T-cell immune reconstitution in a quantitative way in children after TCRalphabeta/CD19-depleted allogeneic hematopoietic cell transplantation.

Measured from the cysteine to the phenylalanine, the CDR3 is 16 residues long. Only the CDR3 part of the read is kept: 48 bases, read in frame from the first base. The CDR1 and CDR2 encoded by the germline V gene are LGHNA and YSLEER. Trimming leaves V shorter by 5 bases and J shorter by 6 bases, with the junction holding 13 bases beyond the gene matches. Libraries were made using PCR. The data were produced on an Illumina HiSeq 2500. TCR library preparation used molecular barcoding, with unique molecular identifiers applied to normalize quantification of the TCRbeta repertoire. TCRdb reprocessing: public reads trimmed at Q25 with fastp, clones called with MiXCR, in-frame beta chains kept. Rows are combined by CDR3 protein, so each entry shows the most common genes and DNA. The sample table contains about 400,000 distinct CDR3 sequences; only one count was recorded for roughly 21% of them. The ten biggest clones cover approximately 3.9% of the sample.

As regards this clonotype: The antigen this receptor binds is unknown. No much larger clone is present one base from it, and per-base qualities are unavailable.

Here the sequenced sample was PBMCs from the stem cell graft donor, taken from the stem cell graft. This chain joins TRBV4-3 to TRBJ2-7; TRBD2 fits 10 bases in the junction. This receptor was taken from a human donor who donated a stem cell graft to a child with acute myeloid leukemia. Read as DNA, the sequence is TGCGCCAGCAGCGTAAGAGCGGGAGGGCTCGGGGGCGAGCAGTACTTC. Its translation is CASSVRAGGLGGEQYF.